A single sample gave rise to the 18 T cell receptor beta chains below, sequenced in a study of blood T cell repertoires in COVID-19. Sequenced by immunoSEQ multiplex PCR; TCRdb stores in-frame clones only, minus some. The data contain approximately 220,000 clones, 80% to 90% of them singletons. The source material was PBMCs or T cells enriched from blood (not recorded which). Receptors originate from a woman between 40 and 55 years old who had been exposed to COVID-19.

This chain joins TRBV9 and TRBJ2-1; 9 positions match TRBD1. Unmatched junction bases numbered 11, after V lost 4 bases and J lost 6 bases. The CDR3 is made up of 16 amino acids. Germline CDR1 SGDLS, CDR2 YYNGEE. Here the CDR3 reads CASSSTGTGSINEQFF. The CDR3, as DNA: TGTGCCAGCAGCTCCACCGGGACAGGGTCTATCAATGAGCAGTTCTTC. Using reference TRBV9 and TRBJ2-1 for the parts outside the CDR3, the full variable domain is DSGVTQTPKHLITATGQRVTLRCSPRSGDLSVYWYQQSLDQGLQFLIQYYNGEERAKGNILERFSAQQFPDLHSELNLSSLELGDSALYFCASSSTGTGSINEQFFGPGTRLTVL.

This clone was found a few times. This sequence joins TRBV7-3 and TRBJ1-1, with no clear D. V was trimmed by 4 bases and J by 1 base, leaving 7 bases between them. The CDR3 spans 13 residues. Germline-derived CDR1 and CDR2 are SGHTA and FQGTGA. CDR3 region: CASSSGENTEAFF. CDR3 sequence (DNA): TGTGCCAGCAGCTCGGGTGAGAACACTGAAGCTTTCTTT.

This clone was recorded once. This chain connects TRBV2 to TRBJ2-6, with TRBD1 matching 7 bases. Germline values: CDR1 SNHLY, CDR2 FYNNEI. V gave up 5 bases and J gave up 11 bases; unmatched junction bases: 3. The CDR3 is made up of 12 amino acids. The CDR3 nucleotides read TGTGCCAGCAGTTACGACAGGGACGTCCTGACTTTC. Its protein is CASSYDRDVLTF. The variable domain in full, with the rest retrieved from reference TRBV2 and TRBJ2-6, is EPEVTQTPSHQVTQMGQEVILRCVPISNHLYFYWYRQILGQKVEFLVSFYNNEISEKSEIFDDQFSVERPDGSNFTLKIRSTKLEDSAMYFCASSYDRDVLTFGAGSRLTVL.

The chain links TRBV7-2 to TRBJ1-1; 7 bases are shared with TRBD1. The V and J ends lost 0 bases and 8 bases, in that order; junction bases with no gene match: 15. The CDR3 extends over 17 amino acids. Germline values: CDR1 SGHTA, CDR2 FQGNSA. CDR3 in amino acids: CASSLAKFGVADREAFF. The DNA of the CDR3 is TGTGCCAGCAGCTTAGCGAAGTTTGGAGTCGCGGACAGGGAAGCTTTCTTT.

This sequence joins TRBV9 and TRBJ1-6; D ambiguous. Germline V gene sequence: CDR1 SGDLS, CDR2 YYNGEE. This CDR3 has 14 amino acids. V was cut by 3 bases and J by 8 bases, with 12 bases left in between. The CDR3 protein is CASSAGGRDSPLHF. CDR3 sequence (DNA): TGTGCCAGCAGCGCAGGAGGCCGGGATTCACCCCTCCACTTT.

The CDR3 here is CASSEARTNQQPQHF. CDR3 nucleotides: TGTGCCAGCAGTGAAGCGCGGACAAATCAGCAGCCCCAGCATTTT. The chain carries TRBV6-1 and TRBJ1-5; D might be TRBD1 (5 bases). This CDR3 is built from 15 residues. Germline CDR1 MNHNS, CDR2 SASEGT. The V end lost 0 bases, the J end lost 7 bases, and 13 bases lay between the germline ends.

This chain connects TRBV18 to TRBJ1-1; TRBD1 matches at 7 bases. Germline CDR1 reads KGHSH; CDR2 reads LQKENI. The CDR3 extends over 14 amino acids. Trimming removed 3 bases from V and 6 bases from J; junction bases left unmatched: 7. The CDR3, as DNA: TGTGCCAGCTCACCCCAGGGGGAAAGGGCTGAAGCTTTCTTT. Protein: CASSPQGERAEAFF.

The V and J genes are TRBV12-3 or TRBV12-4 and TRBJ1-5, with a weak D call TRBD1 (5 bases). Trimming left V 5 bases short and J 9 bases short, with 11 bases between. This CDR3 contains 12 residues. The CDR3 bases are TGTGCCAGCAGTAGGGACTTCGGGCCCCAGCATTTT. It codes for CASSRDFGPQHF.

CDR3 amino acids: CASSSLMGGEGTEAFF. The CDR3 DNA sequence: TGTGCCAGCAGTTCCTTAATGGGGGGGGAGGGCACTGAAGCTTTCTTT. This rearrangement joins TRBV28 to TRBJ1-1; tentative D call: TRBD1 (5 bases). Germline CDR1 is MDHEN and CDR2 is SYDVKM. This CDR3 has 16 residues. V was trimmed by 4 bases and J by 4 bases, leaving 19 bases between them.

The chain couples TRBV19 to TRBJ2-1; D may be TRBD2 (6 bases). This CDR3 is built from 15 residues. V shed 6 bases and J shed 8 bases, with 20 bases lying between them. Germline CDR1 is LNHDA and CDR2 is SQIVND (reference sequence). In DNA, the CDR3 is TGTGCCAGTAGAAAAGTCGAGGGAGGAGGCGATGAGCAGTTCTTC. Protein sequence: CASRKVEGGGDEQFF.

This chain uses TRBV5-1 with TRBJ1-4; maybe TRBD1 (5 bases). The length of the CDR3 is 14 residues. Germline-derived CDR1 and CDR2 are SGHRS and YFSETQ. Trimming stripped 3 bases from V and 10 bases from J, with 16 bases between. The CDR3 DNA is TGCGCCAGCAGCTCGTTTGCGGGGGAAGTAAAACTGTTTTTT. This translates into CASSSFAGEVKLFF.

V gene TRBV5-1 combines with J gene TRBJ1-6; TRBD1 agrees at 9 bases. The germline V gene has CDR1 SGHRS and CDR2 YFSETQ. This CDR3 spans 18 amino acids. V lost 4 bases and J lost 0; bases outside the gene matches: 8. The DNA for the CDR3 is TGCGCCAGCAGCCTGGGGACAGGGATAAGCTCCTATAATTCACCCCTCCACTTT. It encodes CASSLGTGISSYNSPLHF.

This chain joins TRBV18 and TRBJ2-2; 8 nucleotides line up with TRBD2. The V gene end was trimmed by 4 bases and the J gene end by 3 bases; junction bases not matched to a gene: 7. The CDR3 consists of 16 residues. Germline assignment: CDR1 KGHSH and CDR2 LQKENI. The CDR3 here is CASSQGLAPDTGELFF. CDR3 nucleotides: TGTGCCAGCTCACAAGGACTAGCCCCGGACACCGGGGAGCTGTTTTTT. The full variable domain, with the rest looked up from reference TRBV18 and TRBJ2-2, is NAGVMQNPRHLVRRRGQEARLRCSPMKGHSHVYWYRQLPEEGLKFMVYLQKENIIDESGMPKERFSAEFPKEGPSILRIQQVVRGDSAAYFCASSQGLAPDTGELFFGEGSRLTVL.

This chain joins TRBV9 and TRBJ1-2, with D possibly matching TRBD1 (6 bases). CDR1 is SGDLS and CDR2 is YYNGEE in the germline V gene. This CDR3 comprises 15 residues. Trimming pared 5 bases from V and 4 bases from J, leaving 18 bases between. CDR3 nucleotide sequence: TGTGCCAGCAGTCTGTCTGCGGGGGCGGGCTATGGCTACACCTTC. Translation: CASSLSAGAGYGYTF. Filled out from reference TRBV9 and TRBJ1-2, the complete variable domain reads DSGVTQTPKHLITATGQRVTLRCSPRSGDLSVYWYQQSLDQGLQFLIQYYNGEERAKGNILERFSAQQFPDLHSELNLSSLELGDSALYFCASSLSAGAGYGYTFGSGTRLTVV.

CDR3 sequence: CASRVAGGADTQYF. DNA for the CDR3: TGTGCCAGTAGAGTAGCGGGGGGAGCAGATACGCAGTATTTT. The rearrangement joins TRBV19 to TRBJ2-3; TRBD2 matches at 10 bases. J was trimmed by 4 bases and V by 6 bases; bases with no gene match: 4. This CDR3 has 14 residues. Looked up from germline, CDR1 is LNHDA and CDR2 is SQIVND (reference sequence). The full variable domain, with the rest looked up from reference TRBV19 and TRBJ2-3, is DGGITQSPKYLFRKEGQNVTLSCEQNLNHDAMYWYRQDPGQGLRLIYYSQIVNDFQKGDIAEGYSVSREKKESFPLTVTSAQKNPTAFYLCASRVAGGADTQYFGPGTRLTVL.

This sequence joins TRBV27 and TRBJ2-1; 14 nucleotides agree with TRBD2. The CDR3 runs 20 residues. CDR1 is MNHEY and CDR2 is SMNVEV in the germline V gene (reference sequence). V lost 2 bases, J lost 0 bases, and 9 bases stayed unmatched. CDR3: CASSLRGLAGGRSSYNEQFF. DNA for the CDR3: TGTGCCAGCAGTTTAAGAGGACTAGCGGGGGGTCGGAGCTCCTACAATGAGCAGTTCTTC.

CDR3 nucleotide sequence: TGTGCCAGCAGCTTATGGGGAGCCGGAAACACCATATATTTT. It encodes CASSLWGAGNTIYF. The chain couples TRBV7-8 to TRBJ1-3; D gene uncertain. This CDR3 contains 14 residues. V was pared by 2 bases and J by 4 bases, with 9 bases between. The germline V gene has CDR1 SGHVS and CDR2 FQNEAQ. Together with reference TRBV7-8 and TRBJ1-3, the CDR3 gives the full variable domain: GAGVSQSPRYKVAKRGQDVALRCDPISGHVSLFWYQQALGQGPEFLTYFQNEAQLDKSGLPSDRFFAERPEGSVSTLKIQRTQQEDSAVYLCASSLWGAGNTIYFGEGSWLTVV.

This chain uses TRBV28 with TRBJ2-7; 9 nucleotides align to TRBD2. The V gene's germline CDR1 is MDHEN and CDR2 SYDVKM. Losses at the gene ends were 5 bases for V and 6 bases for J; bases not matched to a gene: 8. The CDR3 loop spans 14 amino acids. CDR3 loop: CASSPPRLAAEQYF. The DNA of the CDR3 is TGTGCCAGCAGTCCCCCCCGACTAGCGGCCGAGCAGTACTTC.